The sequence of this TCR beta chain was determined in a study of identical twins. Whole-study results and caveats: High-abundance cord blood beta clonotypes had fewer insertions; memory repertoires showed none. Out-of-frame alpha sequences common to twins were enriched for low generation probability.

This clonotype has at least ten counts. Antigen specificity is unknown. Trimming removed 5 bases from V and 7 bases from J, with 12 bases in between. This CDR3 spans 12 amino acids. CDR1 and CDR2 from the germline V gene are SQVTM and ANQGSEA. TCRdb reprocessed the 5' RACE reads with MiXCR, giving one entry per CDR3 protein. The sample has under 350,000 distinct CDR3 sequences, 9.5% seen once. These data also featured in a second study, about yellow fever vaccine responses in identical twins.

This receptor was obtained from a woman aged 18-29 years in good health. The genes are TRBV29-1 and TRBJ2-1, with D perhaps matching TRBD2 (5 bases). Sequenced material: CD8+ T cells sorted from blood. CDR3 region: CSVPLPGNEQFF. CDR3 DNA: TGCAGCGTTCCCCTCCCGGGGAATGAGCAGTTCTTC.